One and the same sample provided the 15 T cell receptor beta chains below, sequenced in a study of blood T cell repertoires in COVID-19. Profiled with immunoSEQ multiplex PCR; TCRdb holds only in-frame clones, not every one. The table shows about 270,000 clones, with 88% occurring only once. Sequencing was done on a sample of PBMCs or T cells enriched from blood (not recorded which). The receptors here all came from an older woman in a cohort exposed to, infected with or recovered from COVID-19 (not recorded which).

DNA of the CDR3: TGTGCCAGCAGCCGGGACACTAACACCGGGGAGCTGTTTTTT. It translates to CASSRDTNTGELFF. The rearrangement links TRBV7-9 to TRBJ2-2, with a tentative D call TRBD1 (6 bases). The CDR3 runs to 14 residues. Trimming shortened V by 5 bases and J by 2 bases, and 9 bases separated the two germline ends. Germline V gene data show CDR1 as SEHNR and CDR2 as FQNEAQ (reference sequence).

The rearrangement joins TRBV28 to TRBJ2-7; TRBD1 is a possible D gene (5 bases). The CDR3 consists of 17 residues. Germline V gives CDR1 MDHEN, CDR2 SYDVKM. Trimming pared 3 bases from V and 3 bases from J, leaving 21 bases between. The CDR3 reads CASSFNSGSSKSYEQYF. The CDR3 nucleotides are TGTGCCAGCAGTTTTAACTCAGGGTCCTCAAAGAGCTACGAGCAGTACTTC.

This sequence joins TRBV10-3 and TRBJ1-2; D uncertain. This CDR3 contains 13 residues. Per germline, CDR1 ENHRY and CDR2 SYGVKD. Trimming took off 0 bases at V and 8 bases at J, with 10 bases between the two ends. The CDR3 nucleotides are TGTGCCATCAGTGAGTCTAAGGAGGACGGCTACACCTTC. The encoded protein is CAISESKEDGYTF.

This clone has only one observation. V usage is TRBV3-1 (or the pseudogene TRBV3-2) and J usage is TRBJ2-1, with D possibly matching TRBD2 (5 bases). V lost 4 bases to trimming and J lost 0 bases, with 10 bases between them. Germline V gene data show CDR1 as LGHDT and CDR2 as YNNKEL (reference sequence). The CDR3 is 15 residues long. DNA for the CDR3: TGTGCCAGCAGCCCTACTAGTTACTCCTACAATGAGCAGTTCTTC. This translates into CASSPTSYSYNEQFF.

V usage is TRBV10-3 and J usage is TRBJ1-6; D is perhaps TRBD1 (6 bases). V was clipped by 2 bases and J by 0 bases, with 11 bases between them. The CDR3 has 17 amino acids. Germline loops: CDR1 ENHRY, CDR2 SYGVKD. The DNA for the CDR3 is TGTGCCATCAGTGAGCCTGACAGGAGCTCCTATAATTCACCCCTCCACTTT. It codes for CAISEPDRSSYNSPLHF.

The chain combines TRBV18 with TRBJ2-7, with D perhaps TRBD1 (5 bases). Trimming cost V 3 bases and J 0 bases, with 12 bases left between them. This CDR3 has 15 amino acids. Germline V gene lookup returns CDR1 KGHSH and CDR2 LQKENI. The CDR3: CASSPWAGISYEQYF. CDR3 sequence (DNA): TGTGCCAGCTCACCGTGGGCAGGGATCTCCTACGAGCAGTACTTC. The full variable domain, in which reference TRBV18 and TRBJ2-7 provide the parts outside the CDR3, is NAGVMQNPRHLVRRRGQEARLRCSPMKGHSHVYWYRQLPEEGLKFMVYLQKENIIDESGMPKERFSAEFPKEGPSILRIQQVVRGDSAAYFCASSPWAGISYEQYFGPGTRLTVT.

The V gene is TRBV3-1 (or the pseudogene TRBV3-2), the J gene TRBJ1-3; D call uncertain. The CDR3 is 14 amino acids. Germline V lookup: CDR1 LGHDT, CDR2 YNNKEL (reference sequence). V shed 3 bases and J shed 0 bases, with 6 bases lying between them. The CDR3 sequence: CASSHFGSGNTIYF. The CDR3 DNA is TGTGCCAGCAGCCACTTCGGCTCTGGAAACACCATATATTTT.

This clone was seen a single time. CDR3 amino acids: CASSVMGLGKGNEQFF. For the CDR3, the DNA is TGTGCCAGCAGCGTAATGGGACTAGGAAAGGGGAATGAGCAGTTCTTC. This chain connects TRBV9 to TRBJ2-1, with TRBD2 identical over 8 bases. Germline values: CDR1 SGDLS, CDR2 YYNGEE. V dropped 1 base and J dropped 7; count of bases not matched to a gene: 10. This CDR3 is 16 amino acids long.

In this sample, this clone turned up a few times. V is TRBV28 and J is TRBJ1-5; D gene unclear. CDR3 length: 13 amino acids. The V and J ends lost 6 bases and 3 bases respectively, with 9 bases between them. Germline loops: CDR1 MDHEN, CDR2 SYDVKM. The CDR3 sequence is CASSLGVNQPQHF. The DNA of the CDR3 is TGTGCCAGCAGCCTAGGAGTCAATCAGCCCCAGCATTTT.

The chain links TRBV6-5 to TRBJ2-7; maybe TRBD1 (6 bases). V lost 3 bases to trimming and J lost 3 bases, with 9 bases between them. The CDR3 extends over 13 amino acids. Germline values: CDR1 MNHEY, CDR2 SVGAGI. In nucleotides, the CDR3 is TGTGCCAGCAGTTATCAACAGGGCTACGAGCAGTACTTC. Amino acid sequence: CASSYQQGYEQYF.

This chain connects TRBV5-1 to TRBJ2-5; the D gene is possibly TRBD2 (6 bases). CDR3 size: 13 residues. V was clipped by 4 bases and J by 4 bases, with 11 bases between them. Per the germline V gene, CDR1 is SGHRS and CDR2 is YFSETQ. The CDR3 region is CASSPGGGETQYF. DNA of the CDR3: TGCGCCAGCAGCCCCGGGGGAGGAGAGACCCAGTACTTC.

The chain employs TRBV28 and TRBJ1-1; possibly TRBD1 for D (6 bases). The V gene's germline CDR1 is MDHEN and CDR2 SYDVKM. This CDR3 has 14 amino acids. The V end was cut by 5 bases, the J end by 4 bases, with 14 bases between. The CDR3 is CASSPYRASTEAFF. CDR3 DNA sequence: TGTGCCAGCAGTCCGTACAGGGCCAGCACTGAAGCTTTCTTT.

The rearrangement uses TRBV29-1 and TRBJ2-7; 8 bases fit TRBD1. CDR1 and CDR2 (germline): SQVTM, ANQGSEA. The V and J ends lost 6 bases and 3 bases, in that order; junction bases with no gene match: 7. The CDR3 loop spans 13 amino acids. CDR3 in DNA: TGCAGCGTCGCAGACAGGGGTGGCTACGAGCAGTACTTC. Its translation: CSVADRGGYEQYF.

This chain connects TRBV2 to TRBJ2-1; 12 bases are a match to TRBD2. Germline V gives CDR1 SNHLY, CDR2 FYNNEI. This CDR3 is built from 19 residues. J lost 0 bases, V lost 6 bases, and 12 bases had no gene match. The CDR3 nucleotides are TGTGCCAGCAGGTCCCCGACTAGCGGGGGCTCGAGCTCCTACAATGAGCAGTTCTTC. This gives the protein CASRSPTSGGSSSYNEQFF.

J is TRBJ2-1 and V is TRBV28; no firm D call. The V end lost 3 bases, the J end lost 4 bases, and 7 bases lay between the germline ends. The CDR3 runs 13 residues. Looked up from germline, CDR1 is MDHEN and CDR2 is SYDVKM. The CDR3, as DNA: TGTGCCAGCAGTTTTAACTGGTACAATGAGCAGTTCTTC. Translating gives CASSFNWYNEQFF.